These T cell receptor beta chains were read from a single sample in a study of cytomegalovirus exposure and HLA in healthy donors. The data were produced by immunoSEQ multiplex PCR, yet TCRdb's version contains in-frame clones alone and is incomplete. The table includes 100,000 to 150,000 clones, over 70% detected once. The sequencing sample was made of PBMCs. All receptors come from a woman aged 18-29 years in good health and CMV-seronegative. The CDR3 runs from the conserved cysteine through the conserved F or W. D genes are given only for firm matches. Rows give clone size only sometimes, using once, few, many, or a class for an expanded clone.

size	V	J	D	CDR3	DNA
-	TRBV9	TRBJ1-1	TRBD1	CASSSFDRAYTEAFF	TGTGCCAGCAGCTCATTCGACAGGGCCTACACTGAAGCTTTCTTT
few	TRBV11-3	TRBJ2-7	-	CASSASGDPYEQYF	TGTGCCAGCAGCGCCAGCGGAGACCCCTACGAGCAGTACTTC
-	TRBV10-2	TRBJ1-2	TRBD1	CASSGTGESNYGYTF	TGCGCCAGCAGCGGGACAGGGGAGTCTAACTATGGCTACACCTTC
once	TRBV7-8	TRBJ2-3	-	CASSLELGSDSTDTQYF	TGTGCCAGCAGCTTAGAACTGGGCTCGGACAGTACAGATACGCAGTATTTT
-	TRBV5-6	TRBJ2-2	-	CASSLGRVGTGELFF	TGTGCCAGCAGCTTGGGCCGGGTAGGCACCGGGGAGCTGTTTTTT
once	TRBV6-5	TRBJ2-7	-	CASSYSIGTVEQYF	TGTGCCAGCAGTTACTCGATCGGGACTGTCGAGCAGTACTTC
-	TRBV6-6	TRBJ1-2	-	CASRRQAINDYGYTF	TGTGCCAGCAGACGACAGGCGATCAACGACTATGGCTACACCTTC
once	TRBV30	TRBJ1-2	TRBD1	CAWTGGNYGYTF	TGTGCCTGGACAGGGGGTAACTATGGCTACACCTTC
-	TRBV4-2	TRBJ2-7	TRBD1	CASSQGPGQGSEQYF	TGTGCCAGCAGCCAGGGACCGGGACAGGGATCCGAGCAGTACTTC
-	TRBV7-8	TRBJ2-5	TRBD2	CASSQGLAGETQYF	TGTGCCAGCAGCCAAGGACTAGCAGGAGAGACCCAGTACTTC
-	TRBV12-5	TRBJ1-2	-	CASGLVPPAGYTF	TGTGCTAGTGGTTTGGTGCCCCCCGCGGGCTACACCTTC
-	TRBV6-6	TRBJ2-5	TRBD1	CASSLGQTLFETQYF	TGTGCCAGCAGTTTGGGACAGACCCTCTTTGAGACCCAGTACTTC
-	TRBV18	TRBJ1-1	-	CASSRDRINTEAFF	TGTGCCAGCTCACGAGACAGGATAAACACTGAAGCTTTCTTT
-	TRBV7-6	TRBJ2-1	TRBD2	CASSPTPGLADNEQFF	TGTGCCAGCAGCCCTACACCGGGACTAGCGGACAATGAGCAGTTCTTC
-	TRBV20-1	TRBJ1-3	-	CSARVRNTIYF	TGCAGTGCTAGAGTAAGAAACACCATATATTTT
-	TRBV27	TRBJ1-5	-	CASSWGGNQPQHF	TGTGCCAGCAGTTGGGGGGGGAATCAGCCCCAGCATTTT
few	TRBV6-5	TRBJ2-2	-	CASSRREAGELFF	TGTGCCAGCAGTAGGAGGGAGGCCGGGGAGCTGTTTTTT
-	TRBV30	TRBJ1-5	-	CAWSSTANQPQHF	TGTGCCTGGAGTTCGACAGCAAATCAGCCCCAGCATTTT
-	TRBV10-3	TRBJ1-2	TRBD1	CAISEVRGARGYTF	TGTGCCATCAGTGAGGTCAGGGGGGCGAGAGGCTACACCTTC
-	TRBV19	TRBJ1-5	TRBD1	CASREGQETYQPQHF	TGTGCCAGTAGAGAGGGACAGGAGACTTATCAGCCCCAGCATTTT
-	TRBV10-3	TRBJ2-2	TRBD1	CAISESSLDRRSGELFF	TGTGCCATCAGTGAGTCGTCCCTGGACAGGAGGAGCGGGGAGCTGTTTTTT
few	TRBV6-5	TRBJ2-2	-	CASSYEGAGELFF	TGTGCCAGCAGTTACGAAGGGGCCGGGGAGCTGTTTTTT
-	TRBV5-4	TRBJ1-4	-	CASSLGPGDEKLFF	TGTGCCAGCAGCTTGGGACCAGGGGATGAAAAACTGTTTTTT
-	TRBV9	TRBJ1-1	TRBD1	CASSAYRGLDTEAFF	TGTGCCAGCAGCGCGTACAGGGGGTTAGACACTGAAGCTTTCTTT
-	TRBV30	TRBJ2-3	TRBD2	CAWSVKREPTDTQYF	TGTGCCTGGAGTGTAAAGCGGGAGCCCACAGATACGCAGTATTTT
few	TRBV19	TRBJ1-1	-	CASSIWDTIETEAFF	TGTGCCAGTAGTATATGGGACACTATCGAGACTGAAGCTTTCTTT
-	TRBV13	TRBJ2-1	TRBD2	CASSLVLAGGVSSYNEQFF	TGTGCCAGCAGCTTAGTACTAGCGGGAGGCGTTAGCTCCTACAATGAGCAGTTCTTC
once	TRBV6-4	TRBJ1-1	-	CASSPQGLSTEAFF	TGTGCCAGCAGTCCACAGGGTTTAAGCACTGAAGCTTTCTTT
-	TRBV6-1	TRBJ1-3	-	CASRETGSGNTIYF	TGTGCCAGCAGAGAGACAGGATCAGGAAACACCATATATTTT
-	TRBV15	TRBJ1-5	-	CATSRRQSQPQHF	TGTGCCACCAGCAGGAGACAATCCCAGCCCCAGCATTTT
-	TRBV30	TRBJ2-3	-	CAWQRPTSGRGSTDTQYF	TGTGCCTGGCAAAGACCGACTTCAGGTAGGGGTAGCACAGATACGCAGTATTTT
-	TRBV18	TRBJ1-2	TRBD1	CASWTTTGVGYTF	TGTGCCAGCTGGACTACCACAGGGGTAGGCTACACCTTC
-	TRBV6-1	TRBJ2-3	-	CASSEAGGASTDTQYF	TGTGCCAGCAGTGAAGCGGGGGGAGCTAGCACAGATACGCAGTATTTT
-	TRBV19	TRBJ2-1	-	CASSGFWDTEPLISYNEQFF	TGTGCCAGCAGTGGGTTTTGGGACACCGAACCCCTAATTTCCTACAATGAGCAGTTCTTC
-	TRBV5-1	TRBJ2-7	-	CASRSMRGNYEQYF	TGCGCCAGCCGTTCCATGCGGGGAAACTACGAGCAGTACTTC
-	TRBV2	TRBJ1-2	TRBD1	CASRMTGGEIYGYTF	TGTGCCAGCAGGATGACAGGGGGCGAGATCTATGGCTACACCTTC
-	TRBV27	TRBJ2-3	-	CASSLTADTQYF	TGTGCCAGCAGTTTAACAGCAGATACGCAGTATTTT
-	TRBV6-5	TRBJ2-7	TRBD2	CASSYGASGRSDEQYF	TGTGCCAGCAGTTACGGCGCTAGCGGGAGATCAGACGAGCAGTACTTC
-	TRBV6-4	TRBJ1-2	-	CASRRTENSNYGYTF	TGTGCCAGCAGGAGGACAGAAAATTCTAACTATGGCTACACCTTC
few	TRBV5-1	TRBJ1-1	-	CASRAGSANTEAFF	TGCGCCAGCAGGGCAGGGTCGGCGAACACTGAAGCTTTCTTT
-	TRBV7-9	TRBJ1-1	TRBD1	CASSLARDRGLNTEAFF	TGTGCCAGCAGCTTAGCTAGGGACAGGGGTTTGAACACTGAAGCTTTCTTT
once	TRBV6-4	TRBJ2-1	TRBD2	CASSEGTSGTEQFF	TGTGCCAGCAGTGAAGGGACTAGCGGGACCGAGCAGTTCTTC
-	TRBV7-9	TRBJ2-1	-	CASTRQGTISYNEQFF	TGTGCCAGCACCCGACAGGGGACTATCTCCTACAATGAGCAGTTCTTC